This is a list of T cell receptor beta chains from one sample in a study of shared clonotypes between healthy human individuals. Clones were read by immunoSEQ multiplex PCR, and TCRdb kept only the in-frame ones, dropping some. The sample consists of 550,000 to 750,000 clones, over 95% of them appearing once. Sequenced sample: naive CD8+ T cells sorted from blood. The receptors come from a woman in her thirties in good health. Both conserved end residues are part of each CDR3. D genes are given only for firm matches. Size values are once, few and many counts, or a class for expanded clones, and some rows have none.

V gene: TRBV7-2; D gene: TRBD1; J gene: TRBJ2-5; clone size: .; CDR3 protein: CASSLDRDEFQTQYF; CDR3 DNA: TGTGCCAGCAGCCTGGACAGGGACGAGTTTCAGACCCAGTACTTC
V gene: TRBV5-6; D gene: TRBD1; J gene: TRBJ1-1; clone size: .; CDR3 protein: CASIVYEGAWTEAFF; CDR3 DNA: TGTGCCAGCATCGTCTACGAGGGGGCATGGACTGAAGCTTTCTTT
V gene: TRBV7-9; D gene: .; J gene: TRBJ2-2; clone size: once; CDR3 protein: CASSLEPHGPGELFF; CDR3 DNA: TGTGCCAGCAGCTTAGAGCCCCACGGACCCGGGGAGCTGTTTTTT
V gene: TRBV11-2; D gene: TRBD2; J gene: TRBJ2-1; clone size: .; CDR3 protein: CASRGGLAGANEQFF; CDR3 DNA: TGTGCCAGCAGGGGAGGACTAGCGGGAGCTAATGAGCAGTTCTTC
V gene: TRBV27; D gene: TRBD2; J gene: TRBJ2-1; clone size: .; CDR3 protein: CASSFRLAGLSLYNEQFF; CDR3 DNA: TGTGCCAGCAGTTTTAGACTAGCGGGACTCTCCCTCTACAATGAGCAGTTCTTC
V gene: TRBV5-8; D gene: .; J gene: TRBJ1-2; clone size: .; CDR3 protein: CASSLQGESFFGYTF; CDR3 DNA: TGTGCCAGCAGCTTGCAAGGAGAGTCTTTCTTTGGCTACACCTTC
V gene: TRBV27; D gene: .; J gene: TRBJ2-2; clone size: once; CDR3 protein: CASSLWGATGELFF; CDR3 DNA: TGTGCCAGCAGTTTATGGGGGGCCACCGGGGAGCTGTTTTTT
V gene: TRBV6-1; D gene: TRBD2; J gene: TRBJ2-1; clone size: few; CDR3 protein: CAGQLAGANEQFF; CDR3 DNA: TGTGCCGGTCAACTAGCGGGAGCTAATGAGCAGTTCTTC
V gene: TRBV5-4; D gene: .; J gene: TRBJ1-1; clone size: .; CDR3 protein: CASSPMAGADTEAFF; CDR3 DNA: TGTGCCAGCAGCCCCATGGCGGGGGCTGACACTGAAGCTTTCTTT
V gene: TRBV19; D gene: .; J gene: TRBJ2-5; clone size: .; CDR3 protein: CASSRPEGRTQYF; CDR3 DNA: TGTGCCAGTAGTCGTCCCGAAGGTCGGACCCAGTACTTC
V gene: TRBV6-1; D gene: .; J gene: TRBJ2-5; clone size: once; CDR3 protein: CASRIGQEEETQYF; CDR3 DNA: TGTGCCAGCAGGATAGGACAAGAAGAAGAGACCCAGTACTTC
V gene: TRBV7-9; D gene: .; J gene: TRBJ2-5; clone size: .; CDR3 protein: CASSLIAGIAETQYF; CDR3 DNA: TGTGCCAGCAGCTTAATTGCAGGGATTGCGGAGACCCAGTACTTC
V gene: TRBV27; D gene: .; J gene: TRBJ2-1; clone size: .; CDR3 protein: CASSIESTHNEQFF; CDR3 DNA: TGTGCCAGCAGTATAGAGTCTACCCACAATGAGCAGTTCTTC
V gene: TRBV5-1; D gene: TRBD2; J gene: TRBJ2-2; clone size: .; CDR3 protein: CASSDGTSGSSGTGELFF; CDR3 DNA: TGCGCCAGCAGCGATGGGACTAGCGGGAGTAGTGGAACCGGGGAGCTGTTTTTT